This TCR beta chain was captured by sequencing in a study of T cell repertoires in aging, cancer and after chemotherapy. Study context: Over several months to years, re-sampled healthy donor repertoires clearly shared clones. Study-wide results and limits: The repertoire data cannot show anything about immunological memory following chemotherapy. In cancer patients, declining TCR diversity with age involved lost richness and lost evenness. Untreated cancer patients had significantly lower blood TCR diversity than age-matched healthy donors.

To note about this clonotype: What it binds is not known.

TCR beta rearrangements were amplified from peripheral blood genomic DNA. A mixed TRB-A/B primer pool amplified rearranged TRB by multiplex touch-down PCR. TCRdb recomputed calls from the multiplex PCR reads with MiXCR, one row per CDR3 protein. The sample has under 7,500 distinct CDR3 sequences, over 35% seen once; the top ten hold about 16%. The ends lost 4 bases at V and 5 bases at J; junction bases unmatched: 6. There are 14 residues in the CDR3. Germline V lookup: CDR1 SQVTM, CDR2 ANQGSEA. The rearrangement joins TRBV29-1 to TRBJ2-3, with 10 bases fitting TRBD1. The sequenced material came from blood. The TCR originated in a human donor in good health. CDR3 loop: CSVAKDRGLDTQYF. The CDR3 DNA sequence: TGCAGCGTTGCTAAAGACAGGGGGCTAGATACGCAGTATTTT.